This is a list of T cell receptor beta chains from one sample in a study of cytomegalovirus exposure and HLA in healthy donors. This table comes from immunoSEQ multiplex PCR, and its TCRdb copy is limited to in-frame clones, with some not included. The sample lists about 150,000 clones; 9.4% were seen once. Sequenced: PBMCs. These receptors were taken from a male donor in good health and CMV-seronegative. Each CDR3 is given with its conserved first and last residue. Each record gives: J gene, V gene, D gene, CDR3 protein. The D gene is left open where the match is weak.

>TRBJ1-3|TRBV4-1|.
CASSQDQIAGAIYF
>TRBJ1-2|TRBV7-2|.
CASSLLGGPRGYYGYTF
>TRBJ1-5|TRBV6-5|.
CASSLLRDQPQHF
>TRBJ1-3|TRBV6-5|.
CARSYDSRNNIYF
>TRBJ2-3|TRBV7-2|TRBD2
CASFQRGLTDTQYF
>TRBJ1-5|TRBV9|.
CASSVVRGSGQPQHF
>TRBJ1-4|TRBV10-3|.
CAISESGRDNEKLFF
>TRBJ2-7|TRBV7-9|.
CASTAGLQSSYEQYF
>TRBJ1-1|TRBV2|.
CASIIDIPNTEAFF
>TRBJ2-7|TRBV13|TRBD1
CASSPGTGDHEQYF
>TRBJ1-1|TRBV11-2|TRBD1
CASSPWDRVAFF
>TRBJ2-5|TRBV7-2|.
CASSRHWGGSETQYF
>TRBJ2-7|TRBV15|.
CATSRGGYYEQYF
>TRBJ1-1|TRBV7-2|TRBD1
CASSLAVDRVEGRAFF
>TRBJ1-1|TRBV19|.
CASSMSGGGTEAFF
>TRBJ1-4|TRBV6-1|.
CASSEAHLAPGREKLFF
>TRBJ1-2|TRBV28|TRBD1
CASSLRTGNYGYTF
>TRBJ2-7|TRBV7-8|TRBD1
CASSSGTGATYEQYF
>TRBJ1-4|TRBV4-3|.
CASSQDREANEKLFF
>TRBJ2-3|TRBV19|TRBD2
CASSISLAGGADTQYF
>TRBJ1-1|TRBV28|.
CASKERMNTEAFF
>TRBJ2-7|TRBV5-1|TRBD2
CASSRGTSVYEQYF
>TRBJ2-7|TRBV5-6|TRBD1
CASSLGWTGDEQYF
>TRBJ1-1|TRBV7-9|TRBD1
CASSSGTGMNTEAFF
>TRBJ1-2|TRBV5-1|.
CASSLQGRELYGYTF
>TRBJ2-7|TRBV10-3|.
CAISGGTPYEQYF
>TRBJ2-7|TRBV5-6|.
CASSLRGFYEQYF
>TRBJ2-1|TRBV5-1|TRBD2
CASSFVLAGGYNEQFF
>TRBJ2-2|TRBV18|.
CASSPFGVANTGELFF
>TRBJ2-4|TRBV23-1|TRBD2
CASSWGGRANAKNIQYF
>TRBJ1-2|TRBV5-8|.
CASSLAPGADGYTF
>TRBJ1-6|TRBV5-1|TRBD1
CASSLGDSGSSPLHF
>TRBJ1-3|TRBV6-5|TRBD1
CASSYSAQGWNTIYF
>TRBJ1-2|TRBV6-5|.
CASSSTEGYGYTF
>TRBJ2-7|TRBV27|TRBD1
CASSFSLTGYGYEQYF
>TRBJ2-3|TRBV5-4|.
CASSLGVTGSTDTQYF
>TRBJ2-5|TRBV14|TRBD1
CASSLRTGGKGTQYF
>TRBJ1-4|TRBV9|TRBD1
CASSVEGGQGQWGNEKLFF
>TRBJ1-5|TRBV7-9|TRBD1
CASSKDRDPNQPQHF
>TRBJ1-5|TRBV27|.
CASSLWSRGSNQPQHF
>TRBJ2-5|TRBV28|.
CASSLDSQETQYF
>TRBJ1-1|TRBV28|.
CASSLAGRDTNTEAFF
>TRBJ1-1|TRBV9|.
CASSVGQDTEAFF
>TRBJ2-1|TRBV28|TRBD2
CASSSAGGYNEQFF
>TRBJ1-2|TRBV29-1|TRBD1
CSGWPGTGDGYTF
>TRBJ2-3|TRBV28|.
CASSLFPLLSTDTQYF
>TRBJ2-7|TRBV21-1|.
CASSPRTGNYEQYF
>TRBJ1-4|TRBV5-1|.
CASSPGRGVLFF
>TRBJ1-4|TRBV5-1|TRBD1
CASSSGQGPNEKLFF
>TRBJ2-7|TRBV7-2|.
CASSSPPGLTYEQYF